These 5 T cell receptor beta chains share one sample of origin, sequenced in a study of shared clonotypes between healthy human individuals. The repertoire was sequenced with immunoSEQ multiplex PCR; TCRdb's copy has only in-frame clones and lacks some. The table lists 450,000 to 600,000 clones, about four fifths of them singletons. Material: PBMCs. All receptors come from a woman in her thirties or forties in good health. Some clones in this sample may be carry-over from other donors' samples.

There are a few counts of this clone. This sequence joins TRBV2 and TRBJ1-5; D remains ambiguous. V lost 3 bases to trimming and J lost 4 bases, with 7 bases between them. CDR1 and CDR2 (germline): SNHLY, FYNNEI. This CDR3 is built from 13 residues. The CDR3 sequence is CASSDPVNQPQHF. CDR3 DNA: TGTGCCAGCAGTGATCCGGTGAATCAGCCCCAGCATTTT.

The CDR3 region has the DNA TGTGCCAGCAGCCAATCCCCCAGGGGGGAACAGTTCTTC. Its translation: CASSQSPRGEQFF. The chain links TRBV16 to TRBJ2-1; TRBD1 might be the D (7 bases). The V end lost 0 bases, the J end lost 13 bases, and 13 bases lay between the germline ends. Germline CDR1 and CDR2: KGHSY and FQNENV. CDR3 size: 13 residues.

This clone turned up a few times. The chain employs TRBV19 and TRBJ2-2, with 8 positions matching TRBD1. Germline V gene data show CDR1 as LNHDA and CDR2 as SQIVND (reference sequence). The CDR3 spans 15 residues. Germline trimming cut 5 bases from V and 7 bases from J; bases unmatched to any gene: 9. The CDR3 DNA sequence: TGTGCCAGTAGTTCTCGGACAGGGAGTGTCGGGGAGCTGTTTTTT. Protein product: CASSSRTGSVGELFF.

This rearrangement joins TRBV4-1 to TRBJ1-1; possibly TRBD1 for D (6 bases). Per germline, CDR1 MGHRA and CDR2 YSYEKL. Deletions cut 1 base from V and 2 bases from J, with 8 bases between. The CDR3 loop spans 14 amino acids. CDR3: CASSQVGANTEAFF. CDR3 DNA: TGCGCCAGCAGCCAAGTGGGGGCAAACACTGAAGCTTTCTTT.

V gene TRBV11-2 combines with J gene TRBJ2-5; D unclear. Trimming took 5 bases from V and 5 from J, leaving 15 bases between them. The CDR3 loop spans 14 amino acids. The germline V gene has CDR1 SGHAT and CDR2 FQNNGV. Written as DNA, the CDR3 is TGTGCCAGCAGCCTCGGGCCTATCGAGGAGACCCAGTACTTC. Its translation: CASSLGPIEETQYF.